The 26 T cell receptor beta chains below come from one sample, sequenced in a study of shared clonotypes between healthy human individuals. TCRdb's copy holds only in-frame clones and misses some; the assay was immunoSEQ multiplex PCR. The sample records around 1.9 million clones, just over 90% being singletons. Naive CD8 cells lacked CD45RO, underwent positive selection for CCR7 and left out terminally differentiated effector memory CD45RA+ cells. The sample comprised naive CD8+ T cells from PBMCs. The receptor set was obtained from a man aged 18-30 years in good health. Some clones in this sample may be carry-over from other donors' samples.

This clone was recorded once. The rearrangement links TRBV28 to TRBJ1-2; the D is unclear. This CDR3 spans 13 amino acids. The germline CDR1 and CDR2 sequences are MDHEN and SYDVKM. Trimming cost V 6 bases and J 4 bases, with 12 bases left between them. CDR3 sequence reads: CASSTTVGYGYTF. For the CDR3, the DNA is TGTGCCAGCAGCACAACGGTCGGCTATGGCTACACCTTC.

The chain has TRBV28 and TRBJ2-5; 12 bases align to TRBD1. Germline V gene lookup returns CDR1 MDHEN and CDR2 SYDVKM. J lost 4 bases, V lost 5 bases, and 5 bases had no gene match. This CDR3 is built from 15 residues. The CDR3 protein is CASSPRDRGRETQYF. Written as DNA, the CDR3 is TGTGCCAGCAGTCCCCGGGACAGGGGGCGAGAGACCCAGTACTTC.

The CDR3 DNA reads as TGTGCCAGCAGCTTATACGGGAGCCGCGACACCGGGGAGCTGTTTTTT. This gives the protein CASSLYGSRDTGELFF. The chain recombines TRBV7-2 with TRBJ2-2; tentative D call: TRBD2 (6 bases). CDR1 SGHTA and CDR2 FQGNSA come from the germline V gene. This CDR3 spans 16 amino acids. The V gene lost 2 bases and the J gene lost 3 bases, with 13 bases spanning the gap.

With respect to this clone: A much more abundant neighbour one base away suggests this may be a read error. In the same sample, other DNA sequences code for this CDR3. CDR3 sequence reads: CASSLSVNTEAFF. DNA of the CDR3: TGTGCCAGCAGTTTGTCGGTGAACACTGAAGCTTTCTTT. The chain couples TRBV28 to TRBJ1-1; D is ambiguous. This CDR3 spans 13 amino acids. The V end was cut by 3 bases, the J end by 0 bases, with 5 bases between. CDR1 is MDHEN, CDR2 SYDVKM, per germline.

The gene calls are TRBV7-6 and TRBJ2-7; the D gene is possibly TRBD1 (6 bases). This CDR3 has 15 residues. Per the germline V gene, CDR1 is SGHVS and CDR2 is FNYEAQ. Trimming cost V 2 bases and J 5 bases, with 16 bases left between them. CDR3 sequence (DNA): TGTGCCAGCAGCTTAATAATTGCCAGGGGCGACGAGCAGTACTTC. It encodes CASSLIIARGDEQYF.

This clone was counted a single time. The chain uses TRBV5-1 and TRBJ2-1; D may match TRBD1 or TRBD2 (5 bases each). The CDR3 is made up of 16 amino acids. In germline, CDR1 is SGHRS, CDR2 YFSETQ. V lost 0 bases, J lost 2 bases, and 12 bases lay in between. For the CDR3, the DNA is TGCGCCAGCAGCTTGGGGGACCGCCCAACCTACAATGAGCAGTTCTTC. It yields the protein CASSLGDRPTYNEQFF.

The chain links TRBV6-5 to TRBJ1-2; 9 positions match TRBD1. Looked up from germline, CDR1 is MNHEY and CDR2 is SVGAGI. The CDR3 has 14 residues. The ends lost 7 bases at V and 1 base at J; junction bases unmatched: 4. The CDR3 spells CASTEGQGNYGYTF. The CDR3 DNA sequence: TGTGCCAGCACCGAGGGACAGGGTAACTATGGCTACACCTTC.

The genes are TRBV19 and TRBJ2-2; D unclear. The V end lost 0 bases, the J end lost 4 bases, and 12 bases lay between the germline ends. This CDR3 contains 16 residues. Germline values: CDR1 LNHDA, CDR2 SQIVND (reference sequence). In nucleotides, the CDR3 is TGTGCCAGTAGTATAGATCTTGGGCGGAGCACCGGGGAGCTGTTTTTT. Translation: CASSIDLGRSTGELFF.

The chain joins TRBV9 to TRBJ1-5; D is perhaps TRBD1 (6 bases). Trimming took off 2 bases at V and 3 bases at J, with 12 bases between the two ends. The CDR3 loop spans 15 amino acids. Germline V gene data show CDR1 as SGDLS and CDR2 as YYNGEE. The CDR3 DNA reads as TGTGCCAGCAGCGTCGCCGGGACACTCAATCAGCCCCAGCATTTT. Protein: CASSVAGTLNQPQHF.

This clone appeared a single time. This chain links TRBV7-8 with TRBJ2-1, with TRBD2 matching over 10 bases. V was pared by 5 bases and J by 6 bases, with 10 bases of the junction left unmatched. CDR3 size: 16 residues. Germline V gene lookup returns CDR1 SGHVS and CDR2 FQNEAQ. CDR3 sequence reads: CASSASLAGVGNEQFF. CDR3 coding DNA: TGTGCCAGCAGCGCATCTCTAGCGGGAGTGGGCAATGAGCAGTTCTTC.

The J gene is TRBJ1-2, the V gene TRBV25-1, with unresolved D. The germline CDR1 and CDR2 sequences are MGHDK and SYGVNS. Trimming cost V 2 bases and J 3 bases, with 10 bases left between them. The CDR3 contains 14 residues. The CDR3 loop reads CASSEIGSDYGYTF. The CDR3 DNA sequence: TGTGCCAGCAGTGAAATAGGCAGCGACTATGGCTACACCTTC.

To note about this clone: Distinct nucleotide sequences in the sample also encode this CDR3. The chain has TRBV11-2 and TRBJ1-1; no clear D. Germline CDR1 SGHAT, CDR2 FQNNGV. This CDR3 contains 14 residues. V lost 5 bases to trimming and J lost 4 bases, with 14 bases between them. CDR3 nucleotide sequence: TGTGCCAGCAGCCTAACAAGGGTGGGCACTGAAGCTTTCTTT. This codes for CASSLTRVGTEAFF.

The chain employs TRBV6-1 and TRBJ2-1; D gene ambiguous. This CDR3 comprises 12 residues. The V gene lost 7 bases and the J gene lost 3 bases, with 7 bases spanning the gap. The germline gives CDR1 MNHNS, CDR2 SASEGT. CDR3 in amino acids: CASTTDYNEQFF. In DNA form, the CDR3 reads TGTGCCAGCACCACTGACTACAATGAGCAGTTCTTC.

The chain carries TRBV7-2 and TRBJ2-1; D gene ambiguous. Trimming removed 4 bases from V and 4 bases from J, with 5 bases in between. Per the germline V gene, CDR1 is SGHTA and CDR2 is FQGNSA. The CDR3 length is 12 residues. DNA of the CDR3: TGTGCCAGCAGCTACCAATACAATGAGCAGTTCTTC. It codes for CASSYQYNEQFF.

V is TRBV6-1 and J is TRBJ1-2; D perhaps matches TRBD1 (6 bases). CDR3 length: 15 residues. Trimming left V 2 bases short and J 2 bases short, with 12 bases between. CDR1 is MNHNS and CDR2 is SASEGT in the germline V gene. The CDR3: CASSEWGAKNYGYTF. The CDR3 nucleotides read TGTGCCAGCAGTGAATGGGGGGCCAAGAACTATGGCTACACCTTC.

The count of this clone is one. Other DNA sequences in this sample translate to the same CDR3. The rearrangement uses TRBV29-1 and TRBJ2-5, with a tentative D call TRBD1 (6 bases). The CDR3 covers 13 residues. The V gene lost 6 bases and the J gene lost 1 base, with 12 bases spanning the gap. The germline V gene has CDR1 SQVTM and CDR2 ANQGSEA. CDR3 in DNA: TGCAGCGTCGTAGGGGGTGGCCAAGAGACCCAGTACTTC. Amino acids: CSVVGGGQETQYF.

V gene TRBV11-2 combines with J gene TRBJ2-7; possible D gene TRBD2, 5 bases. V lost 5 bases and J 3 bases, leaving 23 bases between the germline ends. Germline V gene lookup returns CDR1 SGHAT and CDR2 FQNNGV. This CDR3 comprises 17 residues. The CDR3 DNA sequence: TGTGCCAGCAGCCCCCCCCGGGTCGGGATAGTGCTCTACGAGCAGTACTTC. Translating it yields CASSPPRVGIVLYEQYF.

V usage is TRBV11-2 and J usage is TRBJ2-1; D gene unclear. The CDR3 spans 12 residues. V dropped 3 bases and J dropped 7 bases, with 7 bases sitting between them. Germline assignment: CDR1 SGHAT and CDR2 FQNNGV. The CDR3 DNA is TGTGCCAGCAGCTTTAGTGGGAATGAGCAGTTCTTC. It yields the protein CASSFSGNEQFF.

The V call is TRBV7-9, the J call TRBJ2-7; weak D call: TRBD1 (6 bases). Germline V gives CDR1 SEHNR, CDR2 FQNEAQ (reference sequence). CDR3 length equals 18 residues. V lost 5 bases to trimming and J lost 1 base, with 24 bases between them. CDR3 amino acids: CASSPHPSDRRGSYEQYF. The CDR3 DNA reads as TGTGCCAGCAGCCCCCACCCCTCAGACAGAAGGGGGTCCTACGAGCAGTACTTC.

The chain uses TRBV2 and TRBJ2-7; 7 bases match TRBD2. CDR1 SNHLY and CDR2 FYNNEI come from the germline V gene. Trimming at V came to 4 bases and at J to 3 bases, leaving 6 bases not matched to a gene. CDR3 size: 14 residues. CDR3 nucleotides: TGTGCCAGCAGTGGGCGGGAGTACTTCTACGAGCAGTACTTC. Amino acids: CASSGREYFYEQYF.

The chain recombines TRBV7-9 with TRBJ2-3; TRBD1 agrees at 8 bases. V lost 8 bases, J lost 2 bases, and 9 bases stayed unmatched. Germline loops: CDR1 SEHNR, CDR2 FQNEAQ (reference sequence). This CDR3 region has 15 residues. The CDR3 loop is CASLLGRGPTDTQYF. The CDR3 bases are TGTGCCAGCCTTCTGGGCAGGGGGCCCACAGATACGCAGTATTTT.

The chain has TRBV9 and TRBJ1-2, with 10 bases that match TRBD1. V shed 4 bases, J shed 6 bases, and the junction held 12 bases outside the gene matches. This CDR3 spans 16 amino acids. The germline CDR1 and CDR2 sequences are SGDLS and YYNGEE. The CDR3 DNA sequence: TGTGCCAGCAGCCCTCGGGACAGGGGATTGGTCGATGGCTACACCTTC. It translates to CASSPRDRGLVDGYTF.

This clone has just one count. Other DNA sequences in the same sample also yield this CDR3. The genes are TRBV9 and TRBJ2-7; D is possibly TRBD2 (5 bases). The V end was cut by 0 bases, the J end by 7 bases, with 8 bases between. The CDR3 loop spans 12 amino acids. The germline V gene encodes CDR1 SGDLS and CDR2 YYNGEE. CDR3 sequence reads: CASSVASGEQYF. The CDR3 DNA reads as TGTGCCAGCAGCGTAGCGAGCGGAGAGCAGTACTTC.

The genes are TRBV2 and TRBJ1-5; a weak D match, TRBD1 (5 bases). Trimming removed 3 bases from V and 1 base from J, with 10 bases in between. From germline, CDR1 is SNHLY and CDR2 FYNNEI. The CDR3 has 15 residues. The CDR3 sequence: CASSDSWGSNQPQHF. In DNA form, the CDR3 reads TGTGCCAGCAGTGATTCTTGGGGGAGCAATCAGCCCCAGCATTTT.

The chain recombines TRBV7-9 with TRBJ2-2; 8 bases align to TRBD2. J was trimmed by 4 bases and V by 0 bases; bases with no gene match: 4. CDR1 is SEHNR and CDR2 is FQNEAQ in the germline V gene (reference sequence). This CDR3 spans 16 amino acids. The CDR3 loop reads CASSLARGARTGELFF. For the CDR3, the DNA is TGTGCCAGCAGCTTAGCGCGGGGGGCTCGCACCGGGGAGCTGTTTTTT.

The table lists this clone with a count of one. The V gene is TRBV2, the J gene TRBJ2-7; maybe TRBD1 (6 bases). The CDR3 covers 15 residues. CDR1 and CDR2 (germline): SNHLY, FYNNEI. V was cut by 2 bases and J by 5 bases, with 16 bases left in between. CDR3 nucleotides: TGTGCCAGCAGTGAATATCAGGGGATGAGGAACGAGCAGTACTTC. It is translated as CASSEYQGMRNEQYF.